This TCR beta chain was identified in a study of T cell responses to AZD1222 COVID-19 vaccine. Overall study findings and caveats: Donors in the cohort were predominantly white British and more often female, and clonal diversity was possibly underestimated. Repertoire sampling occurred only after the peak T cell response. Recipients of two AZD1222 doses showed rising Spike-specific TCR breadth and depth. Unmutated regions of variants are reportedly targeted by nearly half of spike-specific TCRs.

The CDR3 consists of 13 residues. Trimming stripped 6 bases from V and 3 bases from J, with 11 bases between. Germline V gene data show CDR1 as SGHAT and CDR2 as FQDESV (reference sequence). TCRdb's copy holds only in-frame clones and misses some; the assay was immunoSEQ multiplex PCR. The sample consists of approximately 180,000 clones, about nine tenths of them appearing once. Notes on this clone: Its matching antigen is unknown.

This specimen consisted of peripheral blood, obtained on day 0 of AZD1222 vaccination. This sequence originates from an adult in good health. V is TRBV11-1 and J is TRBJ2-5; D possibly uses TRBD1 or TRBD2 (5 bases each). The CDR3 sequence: CASSTGTEETQYF. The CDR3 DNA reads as TGTGCCAGCAGTACCGGGACCGAAGAGACCCAGTACTTC. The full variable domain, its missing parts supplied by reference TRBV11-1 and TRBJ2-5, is EAEVAQSPRYKITEKSQAVAFWCDPISGHATLYWYRQILGQGPELLVQFQDESVVDDSQLPKDRFSAERLKGVDSTLKIQPAELGDSAMYLCASSTGTEETQYFGPGTRLLVL.